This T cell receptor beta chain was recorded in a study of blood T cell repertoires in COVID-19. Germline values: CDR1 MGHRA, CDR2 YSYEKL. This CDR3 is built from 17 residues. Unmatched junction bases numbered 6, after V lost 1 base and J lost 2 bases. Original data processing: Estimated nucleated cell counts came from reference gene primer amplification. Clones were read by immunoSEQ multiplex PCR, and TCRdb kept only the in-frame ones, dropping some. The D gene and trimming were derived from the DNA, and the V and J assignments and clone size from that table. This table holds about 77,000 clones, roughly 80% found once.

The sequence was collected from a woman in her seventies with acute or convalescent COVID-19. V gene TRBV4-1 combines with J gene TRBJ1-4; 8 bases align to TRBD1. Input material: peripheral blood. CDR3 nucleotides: TGCGCCAGCAGCCAAGCTCGACAGGGGAGCACTAATGAAAAACTGTTTTTT. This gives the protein CASSQARQGSTNEKLFF.